These 19 T cell receptor beta chains came from one sample sequenced in a study of shared clonotypes between healthy human individuals. Method: immunoSEQ multiplex PCR; TCRdb's copy keeps in-frame clones and lacks some. Among millions of clones listed, approximately 94% were seen once. As defined, naive CD8 cells were CD45RO-negative and positively selected for CCR7, with terminally differentiated effector memory CD45RA+ cells excluded. Sequencing was done on a sample of naive CD8+ T cells sorted from blood. The receptors were gathered from a man aged 18 to 29 in good health.

The chain recombines TRBV7-9 with TRBJ2-3, with D unclear. The ends were cut back, 8 bases at V and 2 bases at J, with 5 bases in the middle. The germline CDR1 and CDR2 sequences are SEHNR and FQNEAQ (reference sequence). The CDR3 totals 11 residues. The CDR3 loop is CASLDTDTQYF. The CDR3, as DNA: TGTGCCAGCTTAGACACAGATACGCAGTATTTT.

The chain combines TRBV2 with TRBJ1-2; weak D call: TRBD1 (6 bases). Germline-derived CDR1 and CDR2 are SNHLY and FYNNEI. There are 13 residues in the CDR3. V gave up 7 bases and J gave up 4 bases, with 13 bases separating them. The CDR3 DNA reads as TGTGCCAGCACTTTCGGACAGACCTATGGCTACACCTTC. This translates into CASTFGQTYGYTF.

The chain combines TRBV15 with TRBJ2-3, with D possibly being TRBD1 or TRBD2 (6 bases each). Deletions cut 5 bases from V and 0 bases from J, with 15 bases between. The length of the CDR3 is 16 residues. Per germline, CDR1 LNHNV and CDR2 YYDKDF (reference sequence). The CDR3 region is CATSPWGADSTDTQYF. As DNA, the CDR3 is TGTGCCACCAGCCCGTGGGGGGCCGATAGCACAGATACGCAGTATTTT.

The chain combines TRBV5-1 with TRBJ2-3, with D possibly being TRBD1 (6 bases). V gave up 4 bases and J gave up 0 bases, with 15 bases separating them. Germline V CDR1 and CDR2: SGHRS, YFSETQ. The CDR3 loop spans 16 amino acids. CDR3 coding DNA: TGCGCCAGCAGCGCTACAGGGTACTCCAGCACAGATACGCAGTATTTT. Its translation is CASSATGYSSTDTQYF.

This rearrangement joins TRBV6-1 to TRBJ1-2, with 9 bases matching TRBD1. With V trimmed by 3 bases and J by 5 bases, 19 bases remained unmatched. Germline V gives CDR1 MNHNS, CDR2 SASEGT. The CDR3 consists of 19 residues. CDR3 sequence reads: CASSDLIGTGYLGMYGYTF. CDR3 bases: TGTGCCAGCAGTGATTTAATCGGGACAGGGTATTTAGGGATGTATGGCTACACCTTC.

The chain links TRBV4-3 to TRBJ2-1, with TRBD2 matching 7 bases. J lost 8 bases, V lost 0 bases, and 10 bases had no gene match. The CDR3 sequence is 16 residues long. Looked up from germline, CDR1 is LGHNA and CDR2 is YSLEER. The CDR3 sequence is CASSQDWGGKRDEQFF. The CDR3 DNA is TGCGCCAGCAGCCAAGATTGGGGGGGAAAGAGGGATGAGCAGTTCTTC.

V usage is TRBV12-5 and J usage is TRBJ2-3, with a tentative D call TRBD1 (8 bases). There are 15 residues in the CDR3. V was shortened by 5 bases and J by 3 bases, with 15 bases between the two germline ends. CDR1 LGHNT and CDR2 FRNRAP come from the germline V gene. This chain's CDR3 is CASGKDREGTDTQYF. In DNA, the CDR3 is TGTGCTAGTGGTAAGGACAGGGAGGGGACAGATACGCAGTATTTT.

This clone was seen only a few times. The chain couples TRBV19 to TRBJ2-1; tentative D call: TRBD1 (5 bases). The CDR3 extends over 11 amino acids. The ends were cut back, 7 bases at V and 6 bases at J, with 7 bases in the middle. The germline V gene has CDR1 LNHDA and CDR2 SQIVND (reference sequence). In DNA, the CDR3 is TGTGCCAGTAATAGGGGCAATGAGCAGTTCTTC. Translating gives CASNRGNEQFF.

The chain carries TRBV7-9 and TRBJ2-7; TRBD2 agrees at 12 bases. After removal of 5 bases from V and 5 bases from J, the junction contained 7 bases not matched to a gene. Germline lookup yields CDR1 SEHNR and CDR2 FQNEAQ (reference sequence). The length of the CDR3 is 15 residues. The CDR3, as DNA: TGTGCCAGCAGCGAACGGACTAGCGGGAACCACGAGCAGTACTTC. This translates into CASSERTSGNHEQYF.

The rearrangement links TRBV27 to TRBJ1-1; D is unresolved. The length of the CDR3 is 16 residues. Per germline, CDR1 MNHEY and CDR2 SMNVEV (reference sequence). The ends were cut back, 4 bases at V and 4 bases at J, with 19 bases in the middle. CDR3 loop: CASSSSMSSWGTEAFF. Written as DNA, the CDR3 is TGTGCCAGCAGTTCCTCGATGAGCTCTTGGGGCACTGAAGCTTTCTTT.

This chain links TRBV27 with TRBJ1-1, with D uncertain. Trimming removed 3 bases at V and 8 bases at J, with 16 bases between. Looked up from germline, CDR1 is MNHEY and CDR2 is SMNVEV (reference sequence). This CDR3 region has 14 residues. The DNA of the CDR3 is TGTGCCAGCAGTTTCCTGGGGTCCGAATCAGAAGCTTTCTTT. Amino acid sequence: CASSFLGSESEAFF.

This clone came up once. The gene calls are TRBV7-9 and TRBJ2-3; D remains unclear. Germline V gene sequence: CDR1 SEHNR, CDR2 FQNEAQ (reference sequence). The CDR3 spans 15 residues. V lost 3 bases, J lost 1 base, and 11 bases lay in between. The DNA for the CDR3 is TGTGCCAGCAGCTTCCTGGAATCGGGCACAGATACGCAGTATTTT. Its translation: CASSFLESGTDTQYF.

V is TRBV4-1 and J is TRBJ2-7; the D is unclear. The germline V and J ends were trimmed by 2 bases and 4 bases, with 9 bases remaining between them. The CDR3 totals 13 residues. Germline V lookup: CDR1 MGHRA, CDR2 YSYEKL. In DNA form, the CDR3 reads TGCGCCAGCAGCCAAACAAAGGGTTACGAGCAGTACTTC. Translated: CASSQTKGYEQYF.

The CDR3 loop reads CASRGSGRAPGELFF. The DNA for the CDR3 is TGTGCCAGCAGGGGTAGCGGGAGGGCCCCCGGGGAGCTGTTTTTT. The chain links TRBV9 to TRBJ2-2; 11 positions agree with TRBD2. CDR3 size: 15 residues. The V gene's germline CDR1 is SGDLS and CDR2 YYNGEE. V gave up 5 bases and J gave up 6 bases; unmatched junction bases: 6.

The chain carries TRBV29-1 and TRBJ1-2; D not resolved. The germline V and J ends were trimmed by 2 bases and 5 bases, with 9 bases remaining between them. The CDR3 extends over 12 amino acids. Germline CDR1 reads SQVTM; CDR2 reads ANQGSEA. CDR3 amino acids: CSVENPGYGYTF. DNA for the CDR3: TGCAGCGTTGAAAATCCGGGGTATGGCTACACCTTC.

The chain uses TRBV29-1 and TRBJ2-5; 9 bases agree with TRBD1. The J call may not be correct, given that the DNA end is closer to TRBJ2-7. This CDR3 region has 13 residues. Germline assignment: CDR1 SQVTM and CDR2 ANQGSEA. CDR3 sequence: CSVEGDRAYEQYF. The CDR3 coding sequence is TGCAGCGTTGAAGGGGACAGGGCCTACGAGCAGTACTTC.

Concerning this clone itself: This may be a read error: a much more frequent sequence differs by one nucleotide. Other DNA sequences in the sample encode the same CDR3. The chain is built from TRBV28 and TRBJ2-7, with 11 bases fitting TRBD1. The ends lost 5 bases at V and 3 bases at J; junction bases unmatched: 3. The CDR3 runs to 14 residues. Germline V gives CDR1 MDHEN, CDR2 SYDVKM. CDR3 sequence (DNA): TGTGCCAGCAGTCCAGGGACAGGGGGCTACGAGCAGTACTTC. This encodes CASSPGTGGYEQYF.

J is TRBJ2-1 and V is TRBV10-3; TRBD2 matches at 7 bases. V lost 2 bases to trimming and J lost 2 bases; unmatched junction nucleotides: 3. Germline CDR1 ENHRY, CDR2 SYGVKD. The CDR3 loop spans 15 amino acids. The CDR3 nucleotides are TGTGCCATCAGTGAGGCGGGAGAGACCTACAATGAGCAGTTCTTC. The encoded protein is CAISEAGETYNEQFF.

The V call is TRBV27, the J call TRBJ1-2; 10 bases are a match to TRBD1. The CDR3 extends over 16 amino acids. V lost 4 bases and J lost 8; bases outside the gene matches: 13. Looked up from germline, CDR1 is MNHEY and CDR2 is SMNVEV (reference sequence). CDR3 residues: CASSSTWTGGEEGYTF. The CDR3 DNA is TGTGCCAGCAGTTCCACCTGGACAGGGGGGGAGGAGGGCTACACCTTC.